Listed here is a single TCR beta chain. Its cognate antigen is unknown. The gene names given are mouse names. Sequencing of TCRbeta CDR3 at survey depth gave sequences and template counts. The data were produced by immunoSEQ multiplex PCR, yet TCRdb's version contains in-frame clones alone and is incomplete. This sample has more than 45,000 clones, with 65% to 80% found just once. These data belong to a study of tissue T cells after allogeneic stem cell transplantation. General study results and limits: Alloreactivity or antigen specificity of tissue TCRs was not determined; some clones might be host cells. Tissue-detected TCR repertoire was only partly captured by blood and spleen T cells. Anatomically similar tissues had similar TCR repertoires within each patient.

This TCR came from a pool of C57BL/6 mice in good health. Material: sorted cells pooled from one or two spleens.

CDR3 protein: CASSFTGGENTLYF. The sequenced CDR3 bases are TGTGCCAGCAGCTTTACTGGGGGGGAAAACACCTTGTAC. The J gene is TRBJ2-4, the V gene TRBV4; 10 bases match TRBD2. The CDR3 extends 1 residue past the end of the read, so its final part is completed from the germline J gene. The V and J ends lost 4 bases and 4 bases, in that order; junction bases with no gene match: 2. The V gene's germline CDR1 is LGHDT and CDR2 YNNKQL (reference sequence). There are 14 residues in the CDR3.